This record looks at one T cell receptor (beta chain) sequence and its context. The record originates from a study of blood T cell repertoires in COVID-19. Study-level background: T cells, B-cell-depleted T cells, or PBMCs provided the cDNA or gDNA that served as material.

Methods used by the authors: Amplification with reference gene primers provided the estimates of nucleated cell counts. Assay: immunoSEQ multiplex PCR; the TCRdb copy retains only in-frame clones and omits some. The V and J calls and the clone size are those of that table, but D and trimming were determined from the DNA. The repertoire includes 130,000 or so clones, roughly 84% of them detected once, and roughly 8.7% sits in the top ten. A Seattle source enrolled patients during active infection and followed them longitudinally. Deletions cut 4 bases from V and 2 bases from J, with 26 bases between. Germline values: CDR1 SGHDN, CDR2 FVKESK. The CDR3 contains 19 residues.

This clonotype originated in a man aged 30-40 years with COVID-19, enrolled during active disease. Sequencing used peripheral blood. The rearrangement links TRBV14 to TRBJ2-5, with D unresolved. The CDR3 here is CASSPQVVGTPNRQETQYF. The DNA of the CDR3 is TGTGCCAGCAGCCCTCAAGTAGTCGGTACACCAAACAGACAAGAGACCCAGTACTTC.